This T cell receptor beta chain stems from a study of blood T cell repertoires in COVID-19. Study-wide background: The cDNA or gDNA used as material had been derived from T cells, B-cell-depleted T cells, or PBMCs.

CDR3 length equals 13 residues. After removal of 7 bases from V and 7 bases from J, the junction contained 7 bases not matched to a gene. Germline assignment: CDR1 SNHLY and CDR2 FYNNEI. In the study's own analysis: Reference gene primer amplification gave nucleated cell count estimates. The method was immunoSEQ multiplex PCR; TCRdb's version includes in-frame clones alone and lacks a portion of them. V and J calls and clone size follow that table, whereas D and trimming were derived from the DNA. The sample contains 150,000 to 160,000 clones, around three quarters of which appear only once. Material: peripheral blood. The chain joins TRBV2 to TRBJ2-4, with 7 nucleotides matching TRBD1. The clonotype comes from a man older than 75 with acute or convalescent COVID-19. CDR3 sequence: CASKGTGVNIQYF. For the CDR3, the DNA is TGTGCCAGCAAAGGTACAGGGGTCAACATTCAGTACTTC.